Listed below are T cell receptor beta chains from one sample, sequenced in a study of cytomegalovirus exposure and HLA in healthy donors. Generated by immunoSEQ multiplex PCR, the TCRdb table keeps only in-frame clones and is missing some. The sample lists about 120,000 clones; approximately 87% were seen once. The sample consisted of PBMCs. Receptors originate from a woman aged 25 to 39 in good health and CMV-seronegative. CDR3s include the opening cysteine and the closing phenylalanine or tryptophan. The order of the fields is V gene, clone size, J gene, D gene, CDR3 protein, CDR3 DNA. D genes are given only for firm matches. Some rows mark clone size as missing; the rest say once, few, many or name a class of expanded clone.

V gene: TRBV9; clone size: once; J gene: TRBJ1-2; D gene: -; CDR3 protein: CASNKDSLGYGYTF; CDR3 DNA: TGTGCCAGCAACAAGGACAGTCTTGGCTATGGCTACACCTTC
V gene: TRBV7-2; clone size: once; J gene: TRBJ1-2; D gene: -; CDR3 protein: CASTQGPRQAYFGYTF; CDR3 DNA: TGTGCCAGCACCCAGGGGCCGAGACAGGCTTATTTCGGCTACACCTTC
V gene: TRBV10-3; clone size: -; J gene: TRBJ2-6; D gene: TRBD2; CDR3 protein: CAIRDPGTRFSPSGANVLTF; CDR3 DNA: TGTGCCATCAGAGACCCCGGGACTAGGTTCTCCCCCTCTGGGGCCAACGTCCTGACTTTC
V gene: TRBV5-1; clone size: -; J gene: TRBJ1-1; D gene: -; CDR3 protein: CASSLAGRGTEAFF; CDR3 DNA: TGCGCCAGCAGCTTGGCGGGCAGGGGCACTGAAGCTTTCTTT
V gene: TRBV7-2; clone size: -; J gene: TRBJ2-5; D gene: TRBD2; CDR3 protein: CASSYTSGPEETQYF; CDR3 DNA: TGTGCCAGCAGCTATACTAGCGGGCCCGAAGAGACCCAGTACTTC
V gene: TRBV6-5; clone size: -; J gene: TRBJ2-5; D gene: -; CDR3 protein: CAGSGSDGTQYF; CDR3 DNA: TGTGCCGGGAGCGGGTCGGACGGGACCCAGTACTTC
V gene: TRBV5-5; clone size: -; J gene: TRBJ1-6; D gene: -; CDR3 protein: CASSIPQGGGRSPLHF; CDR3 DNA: TGTGCCAGCAGCATACCCCAGGGTGGAGGGCGTTCACCCCTCCACTTT
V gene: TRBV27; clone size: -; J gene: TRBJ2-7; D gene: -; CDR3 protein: CASRNRDISYEQYF; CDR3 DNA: TGTGCCAGTAGGAACCGGGACATCTCCTACGAGCAGTACTTC
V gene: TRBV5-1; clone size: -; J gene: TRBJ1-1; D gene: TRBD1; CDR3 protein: CASSIGQGSTEAFF; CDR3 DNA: TGCGCCAGCAGCATCGGACAGGGTTCCACTGAAGCTTTCTTT
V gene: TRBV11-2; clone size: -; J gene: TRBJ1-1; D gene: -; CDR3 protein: CASSSGNTEAFF; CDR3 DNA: TGTGCCAGCAGCTCCGGGAACACTGAAGCTTTCTTT
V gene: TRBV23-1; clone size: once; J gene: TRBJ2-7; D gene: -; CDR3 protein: CASINRATEQYF; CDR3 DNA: TGCGCCAGCATAAACAGGGCCACTGAGCAGTACTTC